This TCR beta chain was captured in a study of identical twins. Study-wide points: For zero-insertion analyses, partial confounding could come from invariant MAIT and iNKT cells. Models underestimated how often monozygotic twins shared out-of-frame TCR alpha. Out-of-frame beta sequences exhibited a weaker degree of excess twin sharing.

Germline-derived CDR1 and CDR2 are SEHNR and FQNEAQ (reference sequence). Trimming took off 1 base at V and 0 bases at J, with 12 bases between the two ends. This CDR3 is built from 16 residues. This clonotype was picked up a small number of times. Its antigen is currently unknown. One entry per CDR3 protein results from TCRdb running MiXCR on the 5' RACE reads. The sample has hundreds of thousands of distinct CDR3 sequences, 9% to 15% seen once; the top ten hold around 1.5%. These records were also assigned to another study, of yellow fever vaccine responses in identical twins.

The chain recombines TRBV7-9 with TRBJ1-2; no clear D gene. Sequenced: PBMCs. This clonotype originated in a woman under 30 in good health. The CDR3 bases are TGTGCCAGCAGCTTAGGCGGCAGCACTTCTAACTATGGCTACACCTTC. Its protein product is CASSLGGSTSNYGYTF.